This passage covers 9 T cell receptor beta chains from one sample sequenced in a study of identical twins. TCRdb processed the 5' RACE reads anew with MiXCR; each CDR3 protein has one entry. The sample includes about 660,000 distinct CDR3 sequences, 8.6% of them seen just once. The sample also formed part of further work on yellow fever vaccine responses in identical twins.

The sequenced material came from PBMCs. These receptors were collected from a woman younger than 30 in good health.

The gene calls are TRBV20-1 and TRBJ2-1; the match to TRBD2 covers 12 bases. V shed 6 bases, J shed 4 bases, and the junction held 4 bases outside the gene matches. Germline V CDR1 and CDR2: DFQATT, SNEGSKA (reference sequence). The CDR3 length is 14 residues. This CDR3 reads CSAFGLAGYNEQFF. DNA of the CDR3: TGCAGTGCCTTCGGACTAGCGGGGTACAATGAGCAGTTCTTC.

The V call is TRBV12-3 or TRBV12-4, the J call TRBJ2-7, with a tentative D call TRBD2 (7 bases). The CDR3 runs to 15 residues. Trimming cost V 2 bases and J 6 bases, with 17 bases left between them. The CDR3 loop reads CASSLSGTRGTEQYF. The CDR3 nucleotides read TGTGCCAGCAGTTTAAGCGGGACACGGGGGACCGAGCAGTACTTC.

This chain connects TRBV20-1 to TRBJ2-3; 7 nucleotides agree with TRBD2. Germline CDR1 DFQATT, CDR2 SNEGSKA (reference sequence). V lost 0 bases and J lost 0; bases outside the gene matches: 3. CDR3 length: 15 amino acids. The CDR3 spells CSARDELASTDTQYF. As DNA, the CDR3 is TGCAGTGCTAGAGATGAACTAGCGAGCACAGATACGCAGTATTTT.

This clonotype occurred a few times. J is TRBJ2-2 and V is TRBV7-9, with a weak D call TRBD2 (5 bases). CDR1 and CDR2 (germline): SEHNR, FQNEAQ (reference sequence). The CDR3 sequence is 15 residues long. V was clipped by 7 bases and J by 3 bases, with 15 bases between them. For the CDR3, the DNA is TGTGCCAGCACCACCGGGGAGTCGGACACCGGGGAGCTGTTTTTT. Amino acids: CASTTGESDTGELFF.

The chain is built from TRBV18 and TRBJ2-1; D call uncertain. The germline V gene has CDR1 KGHSH and CDR2 LQKENI. This CDR3 has 16 amino acids. With 3 bases removed from V and 2 bases from J, the gap between germline ends came to 14 bases. DNA for the CDR3: TGTGCCAGCTCACCGGGCGGAACCAAAACCTACAATGAGCAGTTCTTC. It yields the protein CASSPGGTKTYNEQFF.

As concerns this clonotype: Since a much larger clone is just one base distant, this may be a read error. The conserved phenylalanine or tryptophan normally closing the CDR3 is absent here, so this likely arose from a read error. The CDR3 coding sequence is TGCAGTGCTAGAGATCTAGGACACCAAGAGACCCAGTACCTC. This codes for CSARDLGHQETQYL. The rearrangement joins TRBV20-1 to TRBJ2-5, with no clear D. Between the trimmed V and J ends, which lost 0 bases and 0 bases, there was a span of 8 bases. The germline V gene has CDR1 DFQATT and CDR2 SNEGSKA (reference sequence). The CDR3 totals 14 residues.

The gene calls are TRBV2 and TRBJ2-1, with TRBD2 matching over 8 bases. The trim removed 3 bases at V and 8 bases at J, leaving 18 bases unmatched. Germline CDR1 is SNHLY and CDR2 is FYNNEI. This CDR3 has 18 amino acids. This CDR3 reads CASSDPTSPGLGFYEQFF. The DNA of the CDR3 is TGTGCCAGCAGTGACCCAACTTCTCCGGGACTAGGATTCTATGAGCAGTTCTTC. Full variable domain (outside the CDR3, taken from reference TRBV2 and TRBJ2-1): EPEVTQTPSHQVTQMGQEVILRCVPISNHLYFYWYRQILGQKVEFLVSFYNNEISEKSEIFDDQFSVERPDGSNFTLKIRSTKLEDSAMYFCASSDPTSPGLGFYEQFFGPGTRLTVL.

The rearrangement joins TRBV10-1 to TRBJ2-1, with 13 bases matching TRBD2. V shed 5 bases and J 3 bases; nucleotides not matched to a gene: 10. This CDR3 has 18 residues. CDR1 is WNHNN, CDR2 SYGVQD, per germline (reference sequence). The CDR3 reads CASSPGLAGDFIYNEQFF. The DNA for the CDR3 is TGCGCCAGCAGTCCCGGACTAGCGGGGGACTTTATCTACAATGAGCAGTTCTTC.

This clonotype has more than one count but fewer than ten. The chain recombines TRBV3-1 with TRBJ1-1; D is unclear. Germline CDR1 reads LGHDT; CDR2 reads YNNKEL (reference sequence). The CDR3 is 13 residues long. V was trimmed by 3 bases and J by 11 bases, leaving 16 bases between them. In nucleotides, the CDR3 is TGTGCCAGCAGCCAGGCCGGGAGGATGAATGCTTTCTTT. This translates into CASSQAGRMNAFF. The full variable domain, its missing parts supplied by reference TRBV3-1 and TRBJ1-1, is DTAVSQTPKYLVTQMGNDKSIKCEQNLGHDTMYWYKQDSKKFLKIMFSYNNKELIINETVPNRFSPKSPDKAHLNLHINSLELGDSAVYFCASSQAGRMNAFFGQGTRLTVV.